This paragraph covers one TCR beta chain sequence. This clone was seen more than once but under ten times. This receptor's antigen is unknown. Base qualities are not provided; no much larger clone lies one nucleotide away. The immunoSEQ Assay, a bias-controlled multiplex PCR, was used to amplify TCRbeta CDR3 regions from genomic DNA. Per the original workflow: The number of nucleated cells in each sample was estimated from the amplification of reference gene primers within the assay. To quantify the absolute abundance of each unique TCRbeta CDR3 rearrangement, sequence reads were collapsed and filtered. Productive Simpson clonality was computed per sample as the square root of Simpson's diversity index over productive rearrangements. TCRdb stores this immuneACCESS table with in-frame sequences only. Part of the clones is absent; in the studies checked, under half of the shortfall reflects unresolved V genes, and no reason is known for the rest. V, J and clone size are those of that table, while D and trimming were read from the DNA. The table for this sample lists roughly 86,000 clones; approximately 86% of them were counted only once. About 5.1% of the sample comes from the top ten.

These data are taken from a study of blood T cell repertoires in COVID-19 (TCRdb year 2020). The study in broad terms: Samples covering the acute and convalescent phases of COVID-19 were provided by collaborators in the United States, Italy and Spain. The material from the prospective study consisted of cDNA or gDNA derived from T cells, B-cell-depleted T cells, or PBMCs. Subjects who had been exposed to COVID-19, were actively infected with it, or had recovered from it provided the deeply sampled blood TCRbeta repertoires that made up the dataset. The repertoires were made available in a free public database intended to serve as a resource for research on the immune response to SARS-CoV-2. The samples were drawn from two sources: the first 160 participants of the ongoing ImmuneRACE study, and 1,254 subjects contributed by 6 global collaborators. The sample metadata nearly always contained a de-identified subject ID, COVID-19 status, age in years and sex. Where HLA class I and class II types were available, the types were taken from metadata supplied by the sample provider, not from assay-based typing. The investigation overall reported the following: The amount of clinical and demographic metadata varied by source and participant and was provided uncurated.

The CDR3 sequence holds 14 residues, the cysteine and phenylalanine included. The CDR3 DNA has 42 bases and is translated from base 1. The germline V gene supplies CDR1 SGHRS and CDR2 YFSETQ. The trim is 0 bases for V and 0 bases for J, with a gap of 6 bases between the germline ends. The collaborating institutions used their own protocols to collect whole blood in K2EDTA tubes. For TCRbeta analysis, collaborators shipped samples as frozen whole blood, isolated PBMCs, or DNA extracted from either of those sample types. The TCR comes from a man aged 40-49 years with acute or convalescent COVID-19. Sequencing input: peripheral blood. The sequence is built from TRBV5-1 and TRBJ1-2; the D gene cannot be resolved reliably. The nucleotides read TGCGCCAGCAGCTTGGACGGAGCTAACTATGGCTACACCTTC. It specifies CASSLDGANYGYTF. The full variable domain, with segments outside the CDR3 supplied by the reference TRBV5-1 and TRBJ1-2 proteins, appears as KAGVTQTPRYLIKTRGQQVTLSCSPISGHRSVSWYQQTPGQGLQFLFEYFSETQRNKGNFPGRFSGRQFSNSRSEMNVSTLELGDSALYLCASSLDGANYGYTFGSGTRLTVV.